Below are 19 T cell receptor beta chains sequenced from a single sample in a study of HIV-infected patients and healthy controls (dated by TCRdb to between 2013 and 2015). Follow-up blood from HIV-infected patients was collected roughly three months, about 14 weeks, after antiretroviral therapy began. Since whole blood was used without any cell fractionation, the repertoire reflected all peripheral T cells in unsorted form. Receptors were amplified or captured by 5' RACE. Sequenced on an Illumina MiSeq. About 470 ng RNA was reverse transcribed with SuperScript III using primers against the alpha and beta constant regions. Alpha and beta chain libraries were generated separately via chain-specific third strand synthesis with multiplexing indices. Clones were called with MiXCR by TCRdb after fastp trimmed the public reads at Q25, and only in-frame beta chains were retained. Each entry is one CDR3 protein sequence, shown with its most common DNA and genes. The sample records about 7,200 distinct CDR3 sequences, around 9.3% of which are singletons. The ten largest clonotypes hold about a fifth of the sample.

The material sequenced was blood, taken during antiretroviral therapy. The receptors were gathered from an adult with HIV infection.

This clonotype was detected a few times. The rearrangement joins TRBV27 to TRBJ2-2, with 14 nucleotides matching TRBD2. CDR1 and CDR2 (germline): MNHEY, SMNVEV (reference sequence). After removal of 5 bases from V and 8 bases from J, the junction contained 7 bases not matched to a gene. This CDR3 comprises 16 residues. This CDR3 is CASSPPGLAGAGELFF. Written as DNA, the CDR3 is TGTGCCAGCAGTCCCCCGGGACTAGCGGGGGCAGGGGAGCTGTTTTTT.

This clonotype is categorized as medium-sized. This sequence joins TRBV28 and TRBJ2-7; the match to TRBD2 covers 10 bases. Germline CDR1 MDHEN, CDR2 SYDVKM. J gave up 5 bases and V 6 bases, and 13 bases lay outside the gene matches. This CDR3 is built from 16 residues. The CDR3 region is CASSSAGGGLKNEQYF. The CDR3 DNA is TGTGCCAGCAGCTCAGCGGGGGGGGGCCTCAAAAACGAGCAGTACTTC.

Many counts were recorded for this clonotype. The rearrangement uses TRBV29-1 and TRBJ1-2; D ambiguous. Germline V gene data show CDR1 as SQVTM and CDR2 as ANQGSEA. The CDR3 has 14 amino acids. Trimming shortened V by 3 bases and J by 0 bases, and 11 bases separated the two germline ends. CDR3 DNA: TGCAGCGTTGACGTAACAAGAGCTAACTATGGCTACACCTTC. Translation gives CSVDVTRANYGYTF.

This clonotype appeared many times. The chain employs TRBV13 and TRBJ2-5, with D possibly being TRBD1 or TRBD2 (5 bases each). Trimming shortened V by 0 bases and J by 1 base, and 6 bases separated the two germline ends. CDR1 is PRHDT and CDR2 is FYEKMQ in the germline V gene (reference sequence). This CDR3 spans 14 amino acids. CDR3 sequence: CASSLGGTQETQYF. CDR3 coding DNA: TGTGCCAGCAGCTTAGGCGGGACCCAAGAGACCCAGTACTTC.

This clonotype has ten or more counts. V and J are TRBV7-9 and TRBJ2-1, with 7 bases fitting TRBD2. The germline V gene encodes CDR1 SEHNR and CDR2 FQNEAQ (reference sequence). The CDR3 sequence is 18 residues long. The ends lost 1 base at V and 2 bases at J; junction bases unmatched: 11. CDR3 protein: CASSLGEGKTGAYNEQFF. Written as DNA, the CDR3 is TGTGCCAGCAGCTTAGGGGAGGGGAAAACCGGGGCCTACAATGAGCAGTTCTTC.

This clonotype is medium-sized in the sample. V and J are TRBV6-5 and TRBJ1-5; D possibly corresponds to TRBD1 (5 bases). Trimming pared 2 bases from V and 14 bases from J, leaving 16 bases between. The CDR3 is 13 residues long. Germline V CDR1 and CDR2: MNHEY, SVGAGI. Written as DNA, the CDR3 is TGTGCCAGCAGTTACCGGTCGGGACGGGCAAAGCATTTT. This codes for CASSYRSGRAKHF.

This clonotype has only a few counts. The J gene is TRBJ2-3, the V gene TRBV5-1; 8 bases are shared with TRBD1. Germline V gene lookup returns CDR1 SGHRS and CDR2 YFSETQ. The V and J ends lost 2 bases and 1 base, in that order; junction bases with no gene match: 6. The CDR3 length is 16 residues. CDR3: CASSFTGGPGTDTQYF. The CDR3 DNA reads TGCGCCAGCAGCTTCACAGGGGGTCCGGGCACAGATACGCAGTATTTT. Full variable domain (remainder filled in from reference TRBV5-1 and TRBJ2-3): KAGVTQTPRYLIKTRGQQVTLSCSPISGHRSVSWYQQTPGQGLQFLFEYFSETQRNKGNFPGRFSGRQFSNSRSEMNVSTLELGDSALYLCASSFTGGPGTDTQYFGPGTRLTVL.

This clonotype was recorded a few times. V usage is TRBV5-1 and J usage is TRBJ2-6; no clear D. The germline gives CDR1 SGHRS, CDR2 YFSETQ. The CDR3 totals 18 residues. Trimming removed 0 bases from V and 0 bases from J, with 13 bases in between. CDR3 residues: CASSLGQSLISGANVLTF. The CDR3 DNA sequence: TGCGCCAGCAGCTTGGGCCAGAGTTTGATCTCTGGGGCCAACGTCCTGACTTTC.

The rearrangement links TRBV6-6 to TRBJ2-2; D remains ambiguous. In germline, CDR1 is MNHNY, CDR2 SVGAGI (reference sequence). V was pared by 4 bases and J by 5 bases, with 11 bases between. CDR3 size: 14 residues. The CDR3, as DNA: TGTGCCAGCAGTTCCGCCGGAGCTACCGGGGAGCTGTTTTTT. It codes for CASSSAGATGELFF.

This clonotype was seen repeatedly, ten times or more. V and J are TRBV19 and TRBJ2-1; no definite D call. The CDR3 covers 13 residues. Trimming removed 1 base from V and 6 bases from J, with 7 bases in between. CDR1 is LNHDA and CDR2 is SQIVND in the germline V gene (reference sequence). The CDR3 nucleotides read TGTGCCAGTAGTATAGGCCAGATCAATGAGCAGTTCTTC. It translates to CASSIGQINEQFF.

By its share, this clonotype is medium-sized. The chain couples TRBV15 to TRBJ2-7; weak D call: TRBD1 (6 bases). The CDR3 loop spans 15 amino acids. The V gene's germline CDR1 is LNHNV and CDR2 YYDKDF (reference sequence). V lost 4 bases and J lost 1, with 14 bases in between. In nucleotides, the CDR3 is TGTGCCACCAGCATTCTGACAGGATTTTCCTACGAGCAGTACTTC. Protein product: CATSILTGFSYEQYF.

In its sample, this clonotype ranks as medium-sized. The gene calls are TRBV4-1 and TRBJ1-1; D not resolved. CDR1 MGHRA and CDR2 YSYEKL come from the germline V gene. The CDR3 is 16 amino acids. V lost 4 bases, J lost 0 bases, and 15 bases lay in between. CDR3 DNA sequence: TGCGCCAGCAGCCTGAGGAGCAGGACCATGAACACTGAAGCTTTCTTT. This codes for CASSLRSRTMNTEAFF.

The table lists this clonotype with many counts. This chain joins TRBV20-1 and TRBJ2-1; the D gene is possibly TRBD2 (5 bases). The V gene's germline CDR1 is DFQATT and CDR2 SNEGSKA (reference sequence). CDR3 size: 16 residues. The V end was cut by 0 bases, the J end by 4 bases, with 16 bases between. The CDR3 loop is CSARDRSGRHYNEQFF. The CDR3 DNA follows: TGCAGTGCTAGAGATCGCAGCGGCAGACATTACAATGAGCAGTTCTTC.

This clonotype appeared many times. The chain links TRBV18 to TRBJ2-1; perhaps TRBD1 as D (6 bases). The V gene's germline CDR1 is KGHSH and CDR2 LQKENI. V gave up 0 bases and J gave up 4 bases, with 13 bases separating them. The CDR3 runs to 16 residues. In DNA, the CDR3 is TGTGCCAGCTCACCACCTCAACAGGGAGATTACAATGAGCAGTTCTTC. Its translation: CASSPPQQGDYNEQFF.

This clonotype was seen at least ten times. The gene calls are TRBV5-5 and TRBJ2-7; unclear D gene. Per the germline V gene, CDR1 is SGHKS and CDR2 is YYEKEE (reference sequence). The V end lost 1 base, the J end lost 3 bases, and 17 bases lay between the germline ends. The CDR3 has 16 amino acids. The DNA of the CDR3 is TGTGCCAGCAGCTTGTCCCTGGGCTTAGAGAGCTACGAGCAGTACTTC. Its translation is CASSLSLGLESYEQYF.

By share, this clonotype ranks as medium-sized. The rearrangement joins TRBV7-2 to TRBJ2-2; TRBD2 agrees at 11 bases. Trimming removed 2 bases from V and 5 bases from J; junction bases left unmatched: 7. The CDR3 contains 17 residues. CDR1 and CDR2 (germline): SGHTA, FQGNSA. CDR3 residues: CASSLRLAGGRTGELFF. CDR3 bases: TGTGCCAGCAGCTTAAGGCTAGCGGGGGGCCGGACCGGGGAGCTGTTTTTT.

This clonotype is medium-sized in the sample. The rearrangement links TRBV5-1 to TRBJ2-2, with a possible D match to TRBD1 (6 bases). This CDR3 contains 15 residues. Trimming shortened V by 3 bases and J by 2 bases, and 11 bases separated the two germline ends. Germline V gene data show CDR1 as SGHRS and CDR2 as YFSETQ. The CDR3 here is CASSSDRINTGELFF. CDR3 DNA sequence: TGCGCCAGCAGCTCCGACAGGATAAACACCGGGGAGCTGTTTTTT.

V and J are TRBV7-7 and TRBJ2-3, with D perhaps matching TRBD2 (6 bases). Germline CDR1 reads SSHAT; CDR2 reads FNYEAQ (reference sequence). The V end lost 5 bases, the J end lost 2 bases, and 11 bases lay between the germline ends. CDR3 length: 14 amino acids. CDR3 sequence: CASSLSGDTDTQYF. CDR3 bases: TGTGCCAGCAGCCTTAGCGGTGACACAGATACGCAGTATTTT.

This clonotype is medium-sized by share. CDR3 amino acids: CASSRLFGSSYNEQFF. CDR3 DNA: TGTGCCAGCAGCCGCTTGTTTGGGAGCTCCTACAATGAGCAGTTCTTC. The V gene is TRBV7-9, the J gene TRBJ2-1, with a weak D call TRBD2 (5 bases). The CDR3 is made up of 16 amino acids. From germline, CDR1 is SEHNR and CDR2 FQNEAQ (reference sequence). Trimming took 5 bases from V and 0 from J, leaving 14 bases between them.